The sample holds many counts of the clone carrying this T cell receptor (beta chain). The data derive from a study of Graves' ophthalmopathy and Graves' hyperthyroidism. RNA transcripts provided the template for amplifying TCR beta CDR3 regions. First-round RT-PCR used HTBI primers; second-round multiplex PCR followed. MiXCR was run by TCRdb on the multiplex PCR reads, yielding one entry per CDR3 protein. This sample has around 1,000,000 distinct CDR3 sequences, with around a third found just once. Certain patients were not enrolled. These were patients with other autoimmune diseases, uncontrolled infections, pregnancy or lactation. The germline V gene has CDR1 LNHDA and CDR2 SQIVND (reference sequence). The CDR3 extends over 17 amino acids. The ends were cut back, 1 base at V and 1 base at J, with 11 bases in the middle.

The chain carries TRBV19 and TRBJ2-6; possible D gene TRBD1, 6 bases. Sequencing input: peripheral blood or thyroid tissue (not recorded which). The clonotype was recovered from an adult man with Graves' hyperthyroidism. The CDR3 spells CASSIGTAPSGANVLTF. Here the CDR3 DNA reads TGTGCCAGTAGTATAGGGACAGCCCCTTCTGGGGCCAACGTCCTGACTTTC.